Included here is one T cell receptor beta chain sequence, with context. Sequencing used immunoSEQ multiplex PCR; TCRdb keeps in-frame clones, though not all of them. The sample has under 100,000 clones, around 86% seen once. Germline V CDR1 and CDR2: LNHDA, SQIVND (reference sequence). V lost 5 bases and J lost 1, with 8 bases in between. This CDR3 comprises 13 residues. The data belong to a study of blood T cell repertoires in COVID-19. J is TRBJ1-1 and V is TRBV19; D gene unclear. Sequencing was performed on peripheral blood. This receptor was taken from an older woman with acute or convalescent COVID-19. The CDR3 here is CASSFQENTEAFF. The CDR3 nucleotides are TGTGCCAGTAGTTTCCAGGAGAACACTGAAGCTTTCTTT.